The entry below describes one TCR beta chain. The antigen is not known. Assay used: immunoSEQ multiplex PCR; TCRdb lists only in-frame clones, some missing. The sample holds more than 140,000 clones, 70% to 80% seen once. Genomic DNA (around 2 micrograms) was obtained from cryopreserved PBMCs for construction of TCR beta libraries. This sample was taken from a study of cytotoxic CD8 clonotypes in ibrutinib-treated CLL. There are 16 residues in the CDR3. V was pared by 3 bases and J by 4 bases, with 11 bases of the junction left unmatched. From germline, CDR1 is SGDLS and CDR2 YYNGEE. Study-wide results and limits: Rising at ibrutinib response, clonality subsequently fell back toward baseline at progression. Exceeding age-matched healthy donors, baseline clonality also tracked the counts of circulating CD8+ T cells. The study sampled sustained-remission and progressing patients at different times.

The chain carries TRBV9 and TRBJ2-5, with 8 bases fitting TRBD2. This receptor was obtained from a human donor with chronic lymphocytic leukemia. Sequencing used PBMCs, obtained after 12 months of ibrutinib treatment. The DNA for the CDR3 is TGTGCCAGCAGCGCCGGGGGGGCCGGGTCCGTAGAGACCCAGTACTTC. This gives the protein CASSAGGAGSVETQYF.